The 31 T cell receptor beta chains reported below all come from one sample, sequenced in a study of blood T cell repertoires in COVID-19. Sequenced by immunoSEQ multiplex PCR; TCRdb stores in-frame clones only, minus some. The sample lists around 88,000 clones; roughly 80% were seen once. The sample was peripheral blood. These receptors were obtained from a man aged 60 to 75 with acute or convalescent COVID-19.

V is TRBV19 and J is TRBJ1-1; D might be TRBD1 (5 bases). Germline values: CDR1 LNHDA, CDR2 SQIVND (reference sequence). This CDR3 contains 13 residues. Trimming cost V 3 bases and J 5 bases, with 10 bases left between them. The CDR3 nucleotides are TGTGCCAGTAGTATTCCAGGGTGGACTGAAGCTTTCTTT. It specifies CASSIPGWTEAFF.

This clone has only one observation. The chain couples TRBV13 to TRBJ1-1; tentatively, D is TRBD1 (6 bases). Germline V CDR1 and CDR2: PRHDT, FYEKMQ (reference sequence). The CDR3 has 14 residues. V lost 5 bases to trimming and J lost 5 bases, with 15 bases between them. This CDR3 is CASSRGAGRTEAFF. In DNA form, the CDR3 reads TGTGCCAGCAGCCGGGGGGCAGGTCGGACTGAAGCTTTCTTT.

The J gene is TRBJ1-1, the V gene TRBV11-2; tentative D call: TRBD1 (6 bases). V lost 2 bases, J lost 1 base, and 11 bases lay in between. Germline CDR1 reads SGHAT; CDR2 reads FQNNGV. The CDR3 has 15 amino acids. DNA of the CDR3: TGTGCCAGCAGCTTACTTAGGACAGCGAACACTGAAGCTTTCTTT. Translating gives CASSLLRTANTEAFF.

In DNA, the CDR3 is TGTGCCAGCAGCGTAGGACAAGTGAACACTGAAGCTTTCTTT. It is translated as CASSVGQVNTEAFF. The chain employs TRBV9 and TRBJ1-1, with unresolved D. Germline CDR1 and CDR2: SGDLS and YYNGEE. This CDR3 region has 14 residues. The V end lost 0 bases, the J end lost 0 bases, and 6 bases lay between the germline ends.

A few counts support this clone. V usage is TRBV27 and J usage is TRBJ2-1; D ambiguous. Looked up from germline, CDR1 is MNHEY and CDR2 is SMNVEV (reference sequence). This CDR3 has 12 amino acids. Trimming removed 3 bases from V and 4 bases from J, with 4 bases in between. CDR3 nucleotides: TGTGCCAGCAGTTTCAGGTACAATGAGCAGTTCTTC. Its translation: CASSFRYNEQFF.

J is TRBJ2-1 and V is TRBV7-9, with 9 bases aligning to TRBD1. The V gene's germline CDR1 is SEHNR and CDR2 FQNEAQ (reference sequence). V lost 0 bases and J lost 6; bases outside the gene matches: 6. CDR3 size: 16 residues. The CDR3 protein is CASSLATGQGFNEQFF. CDR3 sequence (DNA): TGTGCCAGCAGCTTAGCGACGGGACAGGGTTTCAATGAGCAGTTCTTC.

The V gene is TRBV7-2, the J gene TRBJ2-3; D uncertain. The CDR3 extends over 14 amino acids. Germline V gene data show CDR1 as SGHTA and CDR2 as FQGNSA. V lost 1 base to trimming and J lost 1 base, with 6 bases between them. CDR3: CASSLVSGTDTQYF. The CDR3 DNA is TGTGCCAGCAGCTTAGTAAGCGGCACAGATACGCAGTATTTT.

The V call is TRBV18, the J call TRBJ2-3, with 11 bases aligning to TRBD1. Germline CDR1 and CDR2: KGHSH and LQKENI. After removal of 1 base from V and 3 bases from J, the junction contained 0 bases not matched to a gene. The CDR3 is 15 residues long. The CDR3 loop reads CASSPRDRGTDTQYF. Written as DNA, the CDR3 is TGTGCCAGCTCACCACGGGACAGGGGGACAGATACGCAGTATTTT.

This chain links TRBV7-8 with TRBJ2-5; TRBD2 matches at 12 bases. This CDR3 is built from 16 residues. Germline V gene sequence: CDR1 SGHVS, CDR2 FQNEAQ. Losses at the gene ends were 0 bases for V and 7 bases for J; bases not matched to a gene: 6. CDR3 DNA sequence: TGTGCCAGCAGCTTAGCACTAGCGGGAGGTATAGGGACCCAGTACTTC. Translating it yields CASSLALAGGIGTQYF.

The CDR3 coding sequence is TGTGCCTGGAGTGGACAGGGGAAGGTCTTCGGGGAGCTGTTTTTT. It is translated as CAWSGQGKVFGELFF. The chain uses TRBV30 and TRBJ2-2; 8 nucleotides match TRBD1. The CDR3 is 15 amino acids. The germline V gene has CDR1 GTSNPN and CDR2 SVGIG (reference sequence). V was pared by 1 base and J by 7 bases, with 8 bases of the junction left unmatched.

V usage is TRBV6-5 and J usage is TRBJ1-5; D uncertain. The ends were cut back, 6 bases at V and 4 bases at J, with 10 bases in the middle. The CDR3 has 13 amino acids. Germline V gene sequence: CDR1 MNHEY, CDR2 SVGAGI. The CDR3 nucleotides read TGTGCCAGCAGCCGACCGGGGAATCAGCCCCAGCATTTT. Amino acid sequence: CASSRPGNQPQHF.

CDR3 region: CASSRRSTRNTEAFF. The CDR3 DNA is TGTGCCAGCAGTCGAAGATCAACACGGAACACTGAAGCTTTCTTT. This chain joins TRBV6-5 and TRBJ1-1; D gene ambiguous. There are 15 residues in the CDR3. Looked up from germline, CDR1 is MNHEY and CDR2 is SVGAGI. With 5 bases removed from V and 1 base from J, the gap between germline ends came to 14 bases.

This clone appeared a few times. This CDR3 is CASSRQGMNTEAFF. CDR3 nucleotides: TGTGCCAGCAGTAGACAGGGGATGAACACTGAAGCTTTCTTT. This chain joins TRBV2 and TRBJ1-1, with 8 bases identical to TRBD1. The V gene end was trimmed by 5 bases and the J gene end by 0 bases; junction bases not matched to a gene: 2. The CDR3 totals 14 residues. Germline CDR1 is SNHLY and CDR2 is FYNNEI.

The chain has TRBV6-5 and TRBJ2-1; weak D call: TRBD1 (5 bases). Germline loops: CDR1 MNHEY, CDR2 SVGAGI. The germline V and J ends were trimmed by 0 bases and 8 bases, with 14 bases remaining between them. This CDR3 is built from 15 residues. The CDR3 DNA reads as TGTGCCAGCAGTTACTCGTCCAGGGTCAACCATGAGCAGTTCTTC. Translating gives CASSYSSRVNHEQFF.

The chain has TRBV28 and TRBJ2-1; TRBD1 matches at 11 bases. J was trimmed by 8 bases and V by 4 bases; bases with no gene match: 7. The CDR3 spans 15 residues. CDR1 and CDR2 (germline): MDHEN, SYDVKM. CDR3 nucleotide sequence: TGTGCCAGCAGTTCTCCCGGACAGGGGGCCCATGAGCAGTTCTTC. It translates to CASSSPGQGAHEQFF.

In nucleotides, the CDR3 is TGTGCCAGCAGCTCGGGGTTCCAAGAGACCCAGTACTTC. Its translation: CASSSGFQETQYF. The gene calls are TRBV6-5 and TRBJ2-5; tentatively, D is TRBD2 (5 bases). The CDR3 is 13 residues long. Germline V lookup: CDR1 MNHEY, CDR2 SVGAGI. V dropped 6 bases and J dropped 1 base, with 9 bases sitting between them.

V is TRBV6-6 and J is TRBJ1-5; D gene ambiguous. V dropped 8 bases and J dropped 7 bases, with 12 bases sitting between them. The germline CDR1 and CDR2 sequences are MNHNY and SVGAGI (reference sequence). CDR3 size: 12 residues. The CDR3 region has the DNA TGTGCCAGCCGAACTGCGAACCAGCCCCAGCATTTT. Its translation: CASRTANQPQHF.

This clone was seen once. This chain uses TRBV4-3 with TRBJ2-1; D is unclear. Trimming removed 0 bases from V and 8 bases from J, with 11 bases in between. The CDR3 runs 14 residues. Germline lookup yields CDR1 LGHNA and CDR2 YSLEER. The CDR3 nucleotides are TGCGCCAGCAGCCAAGATCGGGTTTATTATGAGCAGTTCTTC. Protein sequence: CASSQDRVYYEQFF.

The count of this clone is one. The chain employs TRBV6-2 or TRBV6-3 and TRBJ1-5, with 8 bases identical to TRBD1. The CDR3 extends over 15 amino acids. The germline CDR1 and CDR2 sequences are MNHEY and SVGEGT. V shed 2 bases and J 6 bases; nucleotides not matched to a gene: 6. The CDR3 sequence is CASSYGGQGRQPQHF. In nucleotides, the CDR3 is TGTGCCAGCAGTTACGGAGGACAGGGACGTCAGCCCCAGCATTTT.

This sequence joins TRBV6-5 and TRBJ1-4, with D possibly being TRBD1 (5 bases). V lost 2 bases, J lost 5 bases, and 12 bases lay in between. CDR1 MNHEY and CDR2 SVGAGI come from the germline V gene. The CDR3 is 15 residues long. The CDR3 region has the DNA TGTGCCAGCAGTTACGCGGGGGGAGGGAATGAAAAACTGTTTTTT. It encodes CASSYAGGGNEKLFF.

V gene TRBV19 combines with J gene TRBJ1-1; 8 bases are a match to TRBD1. Germline values: CDR1 LNHDA, CDR2 SQIVND (reference sequence). The junction had 5 bases not matched to a gene; V was cut back by 2 bases and J by 6 bases. This CDR3 is built from 14 residues. This chain's CDR3 is CASSIRWTGSEAFF. CDR3 nucleotides: TGTGCCAGTAGTATACGATGGACAGGGTCTGAAGCTTTCTTT.

The chain uses TRBV7-3 and TRBJ2-5; 12 bases agree with TRBD1. CDR3 length equals 16 residues. With V trimmed by 5 bases and J by 4 bases, 8 bases remained unmatched. Germline lookup yields CDR1 SGHTA and CDR2 FQGTGA. The CDR3 loop is CASSPAGTGGGETQYF. In nucleotides, the CDR3 is TGTGCCAGCAGCCCTGCCGGGACAGGGGGCGGAGAGACCCAGTACTTC.

The chain has TRBV10-1 and TRBJ2-1; 7 bases line up with TRBD1. CDR1 and CDR2 from the germline V gene are WNHNN and SYGVQD (reference sequence). Trimming took 0 bases from V and 11 from J; bases not matched to a gene: 7. This CDR3 comprises 14 residues. CDR3 sequence reads: CASSESGTARQQFF. Written as DNA, the CDR3 is TGCGCCAGCAGTGAGTCGGGGACAGCGAGACAGCAGTTCTTC.

The V and J genes are TRBV5-1 and TRBJ1-2; TRBD1 is a possible D gene (5 bases). The V and J ends lost 0 bases and 6 bases respectively, with 24 bases between them. The CDR3 has 18 residues. Germline CDR1 SGHRS, CDR2 YFSETQ. This CDR3 reads CASSLGHLQGLSRDGYTF. CDR3 DNA: TGCGCCAGCAGCTTGGGTCATCTGCAGGGACTTTCAAGGGATGGCTACACCTTC.

The rearrangement links TRBV6-6 to TRBJ2-7; no clear D. The CDR3 is made up of 14 amino acids. Germline lookup yields CDR1 MNHNY and CDR2 SVGAGI (reference sequence). The V and J ends lost 5 bases and 4 bases respectively, with 15 bases between them. CDR3 DNA sequence: TGTGCCAGCAGTCCCCACAGAGAACCGTACGAGCAGTACTTC. Its protein product is CASSPHREPYEQYF.

This clone has just one count. This chain uses TRBV7-9 with TRBJ1-1; a possible D gene is TRBD1 (5 bases). The CDR3 has 15 residues. Germline CDR1 is SEHNR and CDR2 is FQNEAQ (reference sequence). V lost 1 base, J lost 0 bases, and 9 bases lay in between. The CDR3 bases are TGTGCCAGCAGCTTAGGCCCAGGGTTGAACACTGAAGCTTTCTTT. This gives the protein CASSLGPGLNTEAFF.

The gene calls are TRBV30 and TRBJ1-3, with D possibly TRBD1 on 6 matching bases. The V gene lost 1 base and the J gene lost 3 bases, with 13 bases spanning the gap. The CDR3 spans 15 residues. Germline V lookup: CDR1 GTSNPN, CDR2 SVGIG (reference sequence). CDR3 sequence (DNA): TGTGCCTGGAGTGCGACAGGAGGTTTTGGAAACACCATATATTTT. It specifies CAWSATGGFGNTIYF. The full variable domain, with the rest looked up from reference TRBV30 and TRBJ1-3, is SQTIHQWPATLVQPVGSPLSLECTVEGTSNPNLYWYRQAAGRGLQLLFYSVGIGQISSEVPQNLSASRPQDRQFILSSKKLLLSDSGFYLCAWSATGGFGNTIYFGEGSWLTVV.

The rearrangement links TRBV5-1 to TRBJ2-2; 8 bases fit TRBD1. The CDR3 extends over 16 amino acids. Germline V CDR1 and CDR2: SGHRS, YFSETQ. Unmatched junction bases numbered 5, after V lost 3 bases and J lost 1 base. The DNA for the CDR3 is TGCGCCAGCAGCTGGACAGGGAGTGTGAACACCGGGGAGCTGTTTTTT. Its translation is CASSWTGSVNTGELFF.

This clone occurred a few times. The chain has TRBV6-6 and TRBJ2-7; 10 bases match TRBD1. Unmatched junction bases numbered 8, after V lost 8 bases and J lost 4 bases. Germline V gene data show CDR1 as MNHNY and CDR2 as SVGAGI (reference sequence). CDR3 length: 14 residues. CDR3 in DNA: TGTGCCAGCGCCATGGGACAGGGGTTATACGAGCAGTACTTC. Encoded protein: CASAMGQGLYEQYF.

J is TRBJ2-7 and V is TRBV9, with 9 bases matching TRBD1. The V segment lost 3 bases and the J segment 3 bases; nucleotides outside the gene matches: 4. CDR1 and CDR2 (germline): SGDLS, YYNGEE. The CDR3 covers 14 residues. The CDR3 loop is CASSAGTGIYEQYF. CDR3 nucleotides: TGTGCCAGCAGCGCAGGGACAGGGATCTACGAGCAGTACTTC.

The table lists this clone with a count of one. The rearrangement links TRBV6-2 or TRBV6-3 to TRBJ2-5; D is perhaps TRBD2 (6 bases). From germline, CDR1 is MNHEY and CDR2 SVGEGT. The CDR3 extends over 14 amino acids. Trimming took off 7 bases at V and 2 bases at J, with 14 bases between the two ends. CDR3 nucleotide sequence: TGTGCCAGCACCCCCGGGGGTTTTCAAGAGACCCAGTACTTC. Amino acids: CASTPGGFQETQYF.